Detailed here is one T cell receptor beta chain. Antigen unknown. Germline V lookup: CDR1 DFQATT, CDR2 SNEGSKA (reference sequence). The CDR3 spans 14 residues. This sample is part of a study of blood T cells in healthy people across ages. Study context: Per two T cells, template switching captured roughly one barcoded beta molecule. Study findings and constraints: While age rose, TCR beta diversity per million T cells dropped in a roughly linear way.

A second PCR, run for about 7 to 11 cycles, used a sample-barcoded 5' primer plus a J-beta primer mix. TCRdb redid the calling of the 5' RACE reads with MiXCR, one entry per CDR3 protein. In the table there are fewer than 1.5 million distinct CDR3 sequences, 42% of which are singletons. This sequence was found in a woman between 18 and 29 years old in good health. The chain recombines TRBV20-1 with TRBJ2-4; no firm D call. Near its end, the DNA agrees better with TRBJ2-7, so the J call may be wrong. The source material was blood. CDR3 bases: TGCAGTGCTAGAGATCTGCGGCAGACCTACGAGCAGTACTTC. Amino acids: CSARDLRQTYEQYF.